This T cell receptor beta chain was recorded in a study of T-cell memory formation after mild COVID-19. About the research overall: Largely donor-specific sequence clusters came from a couple of donors. Findings and limits, study-wide: Pre-infection memory carried some responding clones, suggesting that cross-reactive memory joined. Chiefly within CM and EM were the contracting CD4+ clones; CD8+ ones were within EMRA.

Amplification by 5'RACE using constant-segment primers produced TCR alpha and TCR beta cDNA libraries that carried sample barcodes and UMIs. MiXCR, run by TCRdb on the 5' RACE reads, gives a single entry per CDR3 protein. The sample gives a few hundred thousand distinct CDR3 sequences, around 28% of which show up once; approximately 13% is in the top ten. About this clonotype itself: Its target is not known.

Germline V CDR1 and CDR2: MGHRA, YSYEKL. Trimming shortened V by 1 base and J by 0 bases, and 7 bases separated the two germline ends. The CDR3 totals 15 residues. The genes are TRBV4-1 and TRBJ2-4; D perhaps matches TRBD2 (5 bases). Sequenced material: PBMCs or a T cell subset sorted from them (not recorded which). The TCR comes from an adult woman who had mild COVID-19 (a few samples of this study predate the infection). Cell type and time point are not known. The CDR3 region has the DNA TGCGCCAGCAGCCAAGCTGCGGGAGCCAAAAACATTCAGTACTTC. It specifies CASSQAAGAKNIQYF.